This T cell receptor (beta chain) appears in the sequencing data of a study of shared T cell receptors in the human thymus. The CDR3 is 17 residues long. Germline values: CDR1 SGDLS, CDR2 YYNGEE. Between the trimmed V and J ends, which lost 6 bases and 0 bases, there was a span of 21 bases. Profiling relied on immunoSEQ multiplex PCR, and the TCRdb table lists in-frame clones only, not all of them. The sample contains just under 550,000 clones, more than 75% of which appear only once. This sample was shared with a second study, whose subject was human thymus T cells. That publication notes: Corrective heart surgery yielded resections, and these provided the thymus tissue. Biased V and J segment usage appeared in thymus and peripheral blood. Related research found strongly overlapping thymic repertoires in unrelated individuals.

This sequence joins TRBV9 and TRBJ1-1; D possibly corresponds to TRBD1 (6 bases). The origin of this receptor is a boy in the first two years of life with a congenital heart defect. Sequenced: thymocytes. CDR3 loop: CASIPPPTGTMNTEAFF. In DNA, the CDR3 is TGTGCCAGCATCCCACCCCCGACAGGAACGATGAACACTGAAGCTTTCTTT.